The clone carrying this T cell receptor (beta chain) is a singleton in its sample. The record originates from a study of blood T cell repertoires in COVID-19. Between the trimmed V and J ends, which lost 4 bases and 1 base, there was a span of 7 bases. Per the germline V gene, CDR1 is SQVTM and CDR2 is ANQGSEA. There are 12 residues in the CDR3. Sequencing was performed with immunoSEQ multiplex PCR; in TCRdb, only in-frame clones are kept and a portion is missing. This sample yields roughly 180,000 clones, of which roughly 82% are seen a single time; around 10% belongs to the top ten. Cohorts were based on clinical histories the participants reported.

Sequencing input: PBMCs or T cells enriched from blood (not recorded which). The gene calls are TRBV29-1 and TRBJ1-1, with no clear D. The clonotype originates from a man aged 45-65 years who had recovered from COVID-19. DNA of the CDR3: TGCAGCGTTGTAGCCGGGAACACTGAAGCTTTCTTT. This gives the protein CSVVAGNTEAFF.